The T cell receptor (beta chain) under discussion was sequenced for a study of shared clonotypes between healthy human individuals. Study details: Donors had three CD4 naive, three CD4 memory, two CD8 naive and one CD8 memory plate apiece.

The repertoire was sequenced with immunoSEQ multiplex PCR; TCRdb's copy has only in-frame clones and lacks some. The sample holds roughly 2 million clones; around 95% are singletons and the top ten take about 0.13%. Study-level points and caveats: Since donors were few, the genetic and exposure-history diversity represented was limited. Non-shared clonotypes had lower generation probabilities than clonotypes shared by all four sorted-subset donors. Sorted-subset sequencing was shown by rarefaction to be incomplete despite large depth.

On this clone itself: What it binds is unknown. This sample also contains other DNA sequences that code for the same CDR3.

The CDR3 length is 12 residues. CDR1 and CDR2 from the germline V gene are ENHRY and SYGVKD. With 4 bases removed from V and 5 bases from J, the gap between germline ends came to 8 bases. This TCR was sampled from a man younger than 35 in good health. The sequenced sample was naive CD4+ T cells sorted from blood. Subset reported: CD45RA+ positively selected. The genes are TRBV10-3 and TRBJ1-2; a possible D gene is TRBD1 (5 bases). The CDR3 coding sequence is TGTGCCATCAGTGCGGGGGGTTATGGCTACACCTTC. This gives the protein CAISAGGYGYTF.